A single sample is the source of the 29 T cell receptor beta chains below, sequenced in a study of blood T cell repertoires in COVID-19. The repertoire was sequenced with immunoSEQ multiplex PCR; TCRdb's copy has only in-frame clones and lacks some. The sample has roughly 200,000 clones, 80% to 90% seen once. The sequenced material came from PBMCs or T cells enriched from blood (not recorded which). All receptors derive from a woman aged 40 to 55 with acute COVID-19.

V gene TRBV6-5 combines with J gene TRBJ2-1, with TRBD1 as a possible D gene (5 bases). V gave up 0 bases and J gave up 4 bases, with 7 bases separating them. This CDR3 comprises 14 residues. From germline, CDR1 is MNHEY and CDR2 SVGAGI. The DNA of the CDR3 is TGTGCCAGCAGTTACTCGACAGTATACAATGAGCAGTTCTTC. Residues: CASSYSTVYNEQFF.

J is TRBJ1-6 and V is TRBV5-1, with TRBD1 matching 9 bases. J lost 10 bases, V lost 1 base, and 6 bases had no gene match. In germline, CDR1 is SGHRS, CDR2 YFSETQ. The CDR3 is 15 residues long. CDR3 in amino acids: CASSLSGQGGSPLHF. The CDR3 region has the DNA TGCGCCAGCAGCTTGTCGGGACAGGGAGGATCACCCCTCCACTTT.

The chain carries TRBV28 and TRBJ2-7; TRBD2 matches 16 bases. CDR1 and CDR2 from the germline V gene are MDHEN and SYDVKM. CDR3 length: 15 amino acids. Trimming cost V 8 bases and J 12 bases; bases outside gene matches: 13. The CDR3 sequence: CASGTSGRVGVLWYF. The CDR3 DNA reads TGTGCCAGCGGGACTAGCGGGAGGGTTGGGGTCCTATGGTACTTC.

The chain links TRBV28 to TRBJ2-1; weak D call: TRBD2 (6 bases). The germline V gene has CDR1 MDHEN and CDR2 SYDVKM. V lost 5 bases and J 9 bases, leaving 11 bases between the germline ends. CDR3 length: 12 residues. The CDR3 DNA is TGTGCCAGCAGTGCTCTGGGAGGTGAGCAGTTCTTC. Translation gives CASSALGGEQFF. The whole variable domain, filled in from reference TRBV28 and TRBJ2-1, reads DVKVTQSSRYLVKRTGEKVFLECVQDMDHENMFWYRQDPGLGLRLIYFSYDVKMKEKGDIPEGYSVSREKKERFSLILESASTNQTSMYLCASSALGGEQFFGPGTRLTVL.

This chain connects TRBV28 to TRBJ2-2; the D gene is possibly TRBD2 (5 bases). Looked up from germline, CDR1 is MDHEN and CDR2 is SYDVKM. V lost 3 bases to trimming and J lost 0 bases, with 11 bases between them. The length of the CDR3 is 16 residues. Written as DNA, the CDR3 is TGTGCCAGCAGTTTCCTAGGGCGGGCGAACACCGGGGAGCTGTTTTTT. It is translated as CASSFLGRANTGELFF.

This clone was recorded once. CDR3 nucleotides: TGTGCCAGCAGCCAAGGAGCAGGGTACAATTCACCCCTCCACTTT. Amino acid sequence: CASSQGAGYNSPLHF. This chain uses TRBV3-1 (or the pseudogene TRBV3-2) with TRBJ1-6; tentative D call: TRBD1 (5 bases). Trimming removed 1 base from V and 7 bases from J, with 11 bases in between. CDR3 length: 15 amino acids. Germline CDR1 and CDR2: LGHDT and YNNKEL (reference sequence).

The rearrangement links TRBV6-5 to TRBJ1-4, with a tentative D call TRBD1 (5 bases). CDR1 is MNHEY, CDR2 SVGAGI, per germline. V was pared by 2 bases and J by 7 bases, with 11 bases between. This CDR3 has 14 amino acids. CDR3 in DNA: TGTGCCAGCAGTTACCAGGCAGGGCTTGAAAAACTGTTTTTT. This gives the protein CASSYQAGLEKLFF.

The chain combines TRBV11-2 with TRBJ2-2; the match to TRBD2 covers 8 bases. The CDR3 has 17 amino acids. CDR1 and CDR2 from the germline V gene are SGHAT and FQNNGV. With 3 bases clipped from V and 4 bases from J, the junction kept 10 bases outside the gene matches. CDR3 amino acids: CASSFSLAGHITGELFF. CDR3 coding DNA: TGTGCCAGCAGCTTCAGTTTAGCGGGACACATCACCGGGGAGCTGTTTTTT.

This chain links TRBV25-1 with TRBJ2-1; 8 bases are a match to TRBD1. The CDR3 loop spans 18 amino acids. V was pared by 4 bases and J by 6 bases, with 17 bases of the junction left unmatched. The germline gives CDR1 MGHDK, CDR2 SYGVNS. The CDR3 sequence is CASSGRGPSPKISNEQFF. DNA of the CDR3: TGTGCCAGCAGTGGCAGGGGGCCTTCCCCAAAAATCTCCAATGAGCAGTTCTTC.

On this clone itself: Other DNA sequences of this sample code for an identical CDR3. This chain links TRBV18 with TRBJ1-1; D is possibly TRBD1 (5 bases). CDR3 size: 14 residues. Germline CDR1 KGHSH, CDR2 LQKENI. Trimming took off 1 base at V and 0 bases at J, with 6 bases between the two ends. The CDR3: CASSPQGMNTEAFF. For the CDR3, the DNA is TGTGCCAGCTCACCACAGGGGATGAACACTGAAGCTTTCTTT.

V usage is TRBV11-2 and J usage is TRBJ1-4, with D uncertain. The CDR3 is made up of 14 amino acids. Germline V gives CDR1 SGHAT, CDR2 FQNNGV. V was cut by 1 base and J by 0 bases, with 3 bases left in between. The CDR3, as DNA: TGTGCCAGCAGCTTAGCGGCAACTAATGAAAAACTGTTTTTT. This gives the protein CASSLAATNEKLFF. Full variable domain (rest looked up from reference TRBV11-2 and TRBJ1-4): EAGVAQSPRYKIIEKRQSVAFWCNPISGHATLYWYQQILGQGPKLLIQFQNNGVVDDSQLPKDRFSAERLKGVDSTLKIQPAKLEDSAVYLCASSLAATNEKLFFGSGTQLSVL.

The chain carries TRBV7-2 and TRBJ1-5; a possible D gene is TRBD1 (6 bases). Trimming pared 5 bases from V and 4 bases from J, leaving 15 bases between. The V gene's germline CDR1 is SGHTA and CDR2 FQGNSA. The CDR3 is 15 residues long. The CDR3 spells CASSPRGRPNQPQHF. The DNA for the CDR3 is TGTGCCAGCAGCCCCAGGGGACGTCCTAATCAGCCCCAGCATTTT.

The CDR3 sequence is CASVGTSYGYTF. For the CDR3, the DNA is TGTGCCAGCGTTGGGACTAGCTATGGCTACACCTTC. V gene TRBV28 combines with J gene TRBJ1-2; weak D call: TRBD1 (5 bases). Germline V gene lookup returns CDR1 MDHEN and CDR2 SYDVKM. The CDR3 is 12 amino acids. The germline V and J ends were trimmed by 8 bases and 4 bases, with 11 bases remaining between them.

The rearrangement joins TRBV6-2 or TRBV6-3 to TRBJ2-7, with TRBD2 matching over 10 bases. V lost 4 bases to trimming and J lost 3 bases; unmatched junction nucleotides: 6. This CDR3 region has 15 residues. From germline, CDR1 is MNHEY and CDR2 SVGEGT. CDR3 coding DNA: TGTGCCAGCAGTTCTATAGCGGGAGGCCGCTACGAGCAGTACTTC. This translates into CASSSIAGGRYEQYF.

As for this clone: At the DNA level, this CDR3 is encoded by other sequences in the same sample as well. The genes are TRBV28 and TRBJ1-5; 7 bases are shared with TRBD1. V lost 5 bases and J lost 5; bases outside the gene matches: 6. CDR1 is MDHEN, CDR2 SYDVKM, per germline. The CDR3 totals 14 residues. For the CDR3, the DNA is TGTGCCAGCAGTCCGCGGGACAGCTATCAGCCCCAGCATTTT. This codes for CASSPRDSYQPQHF.

This chain connects TRBV19 to TRBJ2-6; D gene ambiguous. The CDR3 has 13 amino acids. Germline CDR1 and CDR2: LNHDA and SQIVND (reference sequence). Trimming removed 6 bases at V and 4 bases at J, with 7 bases between. The CDR3 DNA reads TGTGCCAGTAGCACCCGGGGGGCCAACGTCCTGACTTTC. It codes for CASSTRGANVLTF.

The V gene is TRBV7-9, the J gene TRBJ2-4; D remains ambiguous. The CDR3 is 13 residues long. Between the trimmed V and J ends, which lost 1 base and 15 bases, there was a span of 16 bases. The germline gives CDR1 SEHNR, CDR2 FQNEAQ (reference sequence). The CDR3 coding sequence is TGTGCCAGCAGCTTAGGTTTTTCGGGTCCTAGGTACTTC. It specifies CASSLGFSGPRYF.

V and J are TRBV27 and TRBJ2-7, with TRBD2 matching over 9 bases. Per germline, CDR1 MNHEY and CDR2 SMNVEV (reference sequence). The CDR3 sequence is 12 residues long. Unmatched junction bases numbered 3, after V lost 8 bases and J lost 4 bases. The CDR3 sequence: CASGLARYEQYF. Written as DNA, the CDR3 is TGTGCCAGCGGACTAGCGCGGTACGAGCAGTACTTC.

The V and J genes are TRBV11-2 and TRBJ2-7, with TRBD2 identical over 9 bases. Germline V gene sequence: CDR1 SGHAT, CDR2 FQNNGV. The junction had 13 bases not matched to a gene; V was cut back by 1 base and J by 0 bases. The CDR3 contains 19 residues. CDR3 region: CASSLVAGGASGSSYEQYF. For the CDR3, the DNA is TGTGCCAGCAGCTTAGTCGCGGGAGGGGCGAGCGGGAGCTCCTACGAGCAGTACTTC.

This rearrangement joins TRBV9 to TRBJ2-2; TRBD1 is a possible D gene (5 bases). Trimming removed 6 bases from V and 1 base from J, with 13 bases in between. The germline V gene has CDR1 SGDLS and CDR2 YYNGEE. The CDR3 has 15 residues. In DNA form, the CDR3 reads TGTGCCAGCAACCTGCAGGGTTTGAACACCGGGGAGCTGTTTTTT. It codes for CASNLQGLNTGELFF.

The V gene is TRBV9, the J gene TRBJ2-1, with 9 bases aligning to TRBD2. The CDR3 runs 14 residues. V dropped 5 bases and J dropped 7; count of bases not matched to a gene: 7. Germline CDR1 is SGDLS and CDR2 is YYNGEE. The CDR3: CASREIAGVNEQFF. CDR3 in DNA: TGTGCCAGCAGAGAGATAGCGGGAGTTAATGAGCAGTTCTTC. Full variable domain (outside the CDR3, taken from reference TRBV9 and TRBJ2-1): DSGVTQTPKHLITATGQRVTLRCSPRSGDLSVYWYQQSLDQGLQFLIQYYNGEERAKGNILERFSAQQFPDLHSELNLSSLELGDSALYFCASREIAGVNEQFFGPGTRLTVL.

This chain joins TRBV7-2 and TRBJ1-2, with D possibly matching TRBD1 (6 bases). There are 15 residues in the CDR3. Germline CDR1 and CDR2: SGHTA and FQGNSA. V lost 2 bases and J 2 bases, leaving 12 bases between the germline ends. The CDR3 DNA reads TGTGCCAGCAGCTTAAATTGGCAGGGGAACTATGGCTACACCTTC. It codes for CASSLNWQGNYGYTF.

The chain employs TRBV28 and TRBJ1-5; D possibly corresponds to TRBD1 (5 bases). V was pared by 3 bases and J by 4 bases, with 16 bases between. This CDR3 has 16 residues. CDR1 and CDR2 (germline): MDHEN, SYDVKM. CDR3 loop: CASSLGTLGSNQPQHF. CDR3 sequence (DNA): TGTGCCAGCAGTTTGGGGACCCTCGGGAGTAATCAGCCCCAGCATTTT.

The chain recombines TRBV7-6 with TRBJ2-7; 15 bases are a match to TRBD2. This CDR3 comprises 17 residues. The ends lost 5 bases at V and 0 bases at J; junction bases unmatched: 5. Germline CDR1 reads SGHVS; CDR2 reads FNYEAQ. The CDR3 DNA reads as TGTGCCAGCAGCCCCGGGACTAGCGGGAGGATCTCCTACGAGCAGTACTTC. Its translation: CASSPGTSGRISYEQYF.

The V and J genes are TRBV7-9 and TRBJ2-5, with 7 bases aligning to TRBD2. The V gene end was trimmed by 1 base and the J gene end by 5 bases; junction bases not matched to a gene: 7. This CDR3 has 15 amino acids. CDR1 and CDR2 (germline): SEHNR, FQNEAQ (reference sequence). CDR3 residues: CASSLGGGRSETQYF. CDR3 nucleotides: TGTGCCAGCAGCTTAGGGGGGGGGAGGAGCGAGACCCAGTACTTC.

This clone was detected only once. This sequence joins TRBV27 and TRBJ2-3, with 8 bases lining up with TRBD2. J lost 3 bases, V lost 0 bases, and 11 bases had no gene match. Germline assignment: CDR1 MNHEY and CDR2 SMNVEV (reference sequence). This CDR3 region has 18 residues. The CDR3 region has the DNA TGTGCCAGCAGTTTATCCTCTCGGACTAGCTCCAGGACAGATACGCAGTATTTT. It codes for CASSLSSRTSSRTDTQYF.

The chain is built from TRBV5-6 and TRBJ1-4, with a tentative D call TRBD1 (6 bases). CDR1 and CDR2 from the germline V gene are SGHDT and YYEEEE. This CDR3 has 14 amino acids. Trimming pared 4 bases from V and 17 bases from J, leaving 24 bases between. The CDR3 loop is CASSRWGSGQSLFF. The DNA of the CDR3 is TGTGCCAGCAGCAGATGGGGGTCCGGACAGTCATTATTTTTT.

The gene calls are TRBV5-4 and TRBJ2-2; 7 nucleotides line up with TRBD2. Germline V CDR1 and CDR2: SGHNT, YYREEE (reference sequence). The CDR3 has 16 residues. Trimming took 4 bases from V and 0 from J; bases not matched to a gene: 6. The CDR3 region has the DNA TGTGCCAGCAGCCGAGGCGGGAGTACGAACACCGGGGAGCTGTTTTTT. It codes for CASSRGGSTNTGELFF. The full variable domain, its missing parts supplied by reference TRBV5-4 and TRBJ2-2, is ETGVTQSPTHLIKTRGQQVTLRCSSQSGHNTVSWYQQALGQGPQFIFQYYREEENGRGNFPPRFSGLQFPNYSSELNVNALELDDSALYLCASSRGGSTNTGELFFGEGSRLTVL.

This clone has a handful of counts. The V call is TRBV28, the J call TRBJ2-1; 9 positions match TRBD2. The J segment lost 7 bases and the V segment lost 8 bases, leaving 9 bases of the junction unmatched. There are 14 residues in the CDR3. Per the germline V gene, CDR1 is MDHEN and CDR2 is SYDVKM. The CDR3 spells CASQSGTSKNEQFF. CDR3 DNA sequence: TGTGCCAGCCAGTCCGGGACTAGCAAAAATGAGCAGTTCTTC.